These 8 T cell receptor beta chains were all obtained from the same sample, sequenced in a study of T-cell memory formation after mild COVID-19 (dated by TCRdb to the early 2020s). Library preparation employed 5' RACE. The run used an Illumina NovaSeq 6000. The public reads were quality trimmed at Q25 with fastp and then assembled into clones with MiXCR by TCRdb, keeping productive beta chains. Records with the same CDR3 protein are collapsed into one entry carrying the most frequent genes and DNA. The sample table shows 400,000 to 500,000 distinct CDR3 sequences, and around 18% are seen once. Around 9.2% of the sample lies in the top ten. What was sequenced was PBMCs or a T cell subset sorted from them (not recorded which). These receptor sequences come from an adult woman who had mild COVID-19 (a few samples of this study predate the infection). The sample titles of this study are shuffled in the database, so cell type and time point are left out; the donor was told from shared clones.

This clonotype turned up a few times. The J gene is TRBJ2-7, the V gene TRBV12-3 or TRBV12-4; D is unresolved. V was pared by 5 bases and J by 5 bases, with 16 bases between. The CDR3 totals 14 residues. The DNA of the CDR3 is TGTGCCAGCAGTCCGCTCTTCGAGGTTAACGAGCAGTACTTC. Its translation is CASSPLFEVNEQYF.

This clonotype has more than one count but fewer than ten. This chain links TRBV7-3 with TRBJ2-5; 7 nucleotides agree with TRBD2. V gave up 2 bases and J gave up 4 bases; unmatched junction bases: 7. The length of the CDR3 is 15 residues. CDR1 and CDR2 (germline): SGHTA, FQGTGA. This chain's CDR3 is CASSLFAGVGETQYF. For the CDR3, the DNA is TGTGCCAGCAGCTTATTTGCGGGAGTGGGAGAGACCCAGTACTTC.

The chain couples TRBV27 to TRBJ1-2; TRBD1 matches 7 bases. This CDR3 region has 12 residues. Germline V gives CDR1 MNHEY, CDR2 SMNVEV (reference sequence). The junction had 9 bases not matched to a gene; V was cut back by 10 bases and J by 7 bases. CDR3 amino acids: CAIPTGMGGYTF. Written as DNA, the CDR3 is TGTGCCATCCCGACAGGGATGGGTGGCTACACCTTC.

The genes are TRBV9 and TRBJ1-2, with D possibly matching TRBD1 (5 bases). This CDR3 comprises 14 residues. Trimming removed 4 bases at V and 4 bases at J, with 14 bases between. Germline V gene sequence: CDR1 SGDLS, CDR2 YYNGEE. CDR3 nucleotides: TGTGCCAGCAGCCCCCCTGGGAGGGGCTATGGCTACACCTTC. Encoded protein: CASSPPGRGYGYTF. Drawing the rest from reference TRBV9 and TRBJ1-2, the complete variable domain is DSGVTQTPKHLITATGQRVTLRCSPRSGDLSVYWYQQSLDQGLQFLIQYYNGEERAKGNILERFSAQQFPDLHSELNLSSLELGDSALYFCASSPPGRGYGYTFGSGTRLTVV.

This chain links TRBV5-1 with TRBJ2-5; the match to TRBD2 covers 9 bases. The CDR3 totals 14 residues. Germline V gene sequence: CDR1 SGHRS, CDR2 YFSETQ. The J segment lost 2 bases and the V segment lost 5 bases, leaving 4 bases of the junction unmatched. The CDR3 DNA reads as TGCGCCAGCAGTCGGGGACTAGCTCAAGAGACCCAGTACTTC. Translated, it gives CASSRGLAQETQYF.

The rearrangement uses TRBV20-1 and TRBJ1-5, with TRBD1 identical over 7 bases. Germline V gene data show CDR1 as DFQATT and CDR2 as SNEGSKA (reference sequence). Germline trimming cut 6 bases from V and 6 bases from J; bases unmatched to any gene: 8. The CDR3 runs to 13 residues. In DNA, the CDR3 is TGCAGTGCCCCCGACAGGGTGGGTCAGCCCCAGCATTTT. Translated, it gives CSAPDRVGQPQHF.

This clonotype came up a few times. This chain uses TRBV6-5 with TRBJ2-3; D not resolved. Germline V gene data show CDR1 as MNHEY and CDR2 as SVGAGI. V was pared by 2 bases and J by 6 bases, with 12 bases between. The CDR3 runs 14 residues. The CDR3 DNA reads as TGTGCCAGCAGTTACGGTGGGGTCGCGGATACGCAGTATTTT. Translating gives CASSYGGVADTQYF.

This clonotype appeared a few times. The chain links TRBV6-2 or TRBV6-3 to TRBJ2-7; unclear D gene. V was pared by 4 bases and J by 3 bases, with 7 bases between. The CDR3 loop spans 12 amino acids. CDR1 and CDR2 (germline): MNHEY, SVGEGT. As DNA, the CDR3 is TGTGCCAGCAGTTCTCCCTTCTACGAGCAGTACTTC. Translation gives CASSSPFYEQYF.